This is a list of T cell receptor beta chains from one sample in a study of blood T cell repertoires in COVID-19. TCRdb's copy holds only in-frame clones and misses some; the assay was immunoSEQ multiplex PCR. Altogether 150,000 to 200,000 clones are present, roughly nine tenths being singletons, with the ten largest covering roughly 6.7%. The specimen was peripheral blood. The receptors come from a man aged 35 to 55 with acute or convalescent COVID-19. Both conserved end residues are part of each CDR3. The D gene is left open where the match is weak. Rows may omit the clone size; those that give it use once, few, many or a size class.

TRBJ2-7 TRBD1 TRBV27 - TGTGCCAGCCATGGACAGGGGGCCACCTACGAGCAGTACTTC CASHGQGATYEQYF
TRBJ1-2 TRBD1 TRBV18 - TGTGCCAGCACTACGGACAGGACTGACTATGGCTACACCTTC CASTTDRTDYGYTF
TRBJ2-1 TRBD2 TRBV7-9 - TGTGCCAGCAGCTTTGGTAGCGGGGGGTATGAGCAGTTCTTC CASSFGSGGYEQFF
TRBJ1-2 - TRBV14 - TGTGCCAGCAGCCAAGGGTACTGGAGCGGCTACACCTTC CASSQGYWSGYTF
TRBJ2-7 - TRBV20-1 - TGCAGTGCCAGTGGGGGACAATCCTACGAGCAGTACTTC CSASGGQSYEQYF
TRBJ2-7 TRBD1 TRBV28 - TGTGCCAGTACGAGGGGGACAGGGGGCTACGAGCAGTACTTC CASTRGTGGYEQYF
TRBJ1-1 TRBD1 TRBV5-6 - TGTGCCAGCAGCCCTTACGACAGGGCGGACACTGAAGCTTTCTTT CASSPYDRADTEAFF
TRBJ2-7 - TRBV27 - TGTGCCAGCAGTCGAGGGGGGGGTGGATGGCAGCAGTACTTC CASSRGGGGWQQYF
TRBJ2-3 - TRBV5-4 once TGTGCCAGCAGCTCACACAGGGAAGGGTCAGATACGCAGTATTTT CASSSHREGSDTQYF
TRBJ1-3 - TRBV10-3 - TGTGCCATCAGTCTCAGGAACTCTGGAAACACCATATATTTT CAISLRNSGNTIYF
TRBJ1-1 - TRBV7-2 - TGTGCCAGCAGCTTAGACCCCCCGCTACTGGACACTGAAGCTTTCTTT CASSLDPPLLDTEAFF
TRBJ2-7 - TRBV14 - TGTGCCAGCAGCCAACAGGACAGCCACGAGCAGTACTTC CASSQQDSHEQYF
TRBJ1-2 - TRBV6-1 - TGTGCCAGCAGTGAAGCACCGGGGTATGGCTACACCTTC CASSEAPGYGYTF
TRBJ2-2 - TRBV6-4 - TGTGCCAGCAGCTTTTCAGGGGCCGGGGAGCTGTTTTTT CASSFSGAGELFF
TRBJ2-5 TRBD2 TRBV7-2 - TGTGCCAGCAGCTTCTCAGCGGGGGGGCAGGAGACCCAGTACTTC CASSFSAGGQETQYF
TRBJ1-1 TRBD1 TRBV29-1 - TGCAGCGTTGAAGACCTGGCAGGGGGGAACACTGAAGCTTTCTTT CSVEDLAGGNTEAFF
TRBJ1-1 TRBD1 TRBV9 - TGTGCCAGCAGCGTAGAGGTCAGGGGGAATGCTGAAGCTTTCTTT CASSVEVRGNAEAFF
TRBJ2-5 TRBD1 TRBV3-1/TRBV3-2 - TGTGCCAGCAGCCCGACAGGGTCTCAAGAGACCCAGTACTTC CASSPTGSQETQYF
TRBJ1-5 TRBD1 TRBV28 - TGTGCCAGCAGGCAAGACAGGGGGCGAGGTCAGCCCCAGCATTTT CASRQDRGRGQPQHF
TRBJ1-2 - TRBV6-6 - TGTGCCAGCAACGGACAGATATATGGCTACACCTTC CASNGQIYGYTF
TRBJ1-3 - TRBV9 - TGTGCCAGCAGCGTAGACAGCCTCTCTGGAAACACCATATATTTT CASSVDSLSGNTIYF
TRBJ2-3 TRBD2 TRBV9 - TGTGCCAGCAGCGTAGCGGCGGGGGGGCCGACAGATACGCAGTATTTT CASSVAAGGPTDTQYF
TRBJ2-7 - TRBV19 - TGTGCCAGTAGTCCCTCGCCGGGGTCCACCTACGAGCAGTACTTC CASSPSPGSTYEQYF
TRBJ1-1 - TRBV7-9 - TGTGCCAGCAGCTTAGATCCAGTCATGAACACTGAAGCTTTCTTT CASSLDPVMNTEAFF
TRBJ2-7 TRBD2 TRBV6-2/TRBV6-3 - TGTGCCAGCAGTTACTCGCCTAGCGGGGGCTACGAGCAGTACTTC CASSYSPSGGYEQYF
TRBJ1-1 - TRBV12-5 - TGTGCTAGTGGTCTAGGTCGACAGATGAACACTGAAGCTTTCTTT CASGLGRQMNTEAFF